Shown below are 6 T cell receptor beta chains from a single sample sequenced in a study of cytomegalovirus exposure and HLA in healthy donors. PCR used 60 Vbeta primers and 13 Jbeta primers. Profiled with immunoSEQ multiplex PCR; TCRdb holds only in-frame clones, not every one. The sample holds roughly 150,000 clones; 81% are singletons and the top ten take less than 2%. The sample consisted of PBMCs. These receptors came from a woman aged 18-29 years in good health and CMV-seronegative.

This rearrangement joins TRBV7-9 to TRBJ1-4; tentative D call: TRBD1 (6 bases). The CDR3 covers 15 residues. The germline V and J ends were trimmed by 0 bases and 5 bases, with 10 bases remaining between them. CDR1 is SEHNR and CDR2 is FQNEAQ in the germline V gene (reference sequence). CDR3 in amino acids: CASSLARQGNEKLFF. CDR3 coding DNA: TGTGCCAGCAGCTTAGCGAGGCAGGGGAATGAAAAACTGTTTTTT.

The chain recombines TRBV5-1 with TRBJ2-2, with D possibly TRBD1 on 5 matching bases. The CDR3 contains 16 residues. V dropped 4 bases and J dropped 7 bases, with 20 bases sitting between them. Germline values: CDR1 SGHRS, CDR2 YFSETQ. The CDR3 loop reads CASSIRGIQGIGELFF. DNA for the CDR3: TGCGCCAGCAGCATTCGTGGAATTCAGGGAATCGGGGAGCTGTTTTTT.

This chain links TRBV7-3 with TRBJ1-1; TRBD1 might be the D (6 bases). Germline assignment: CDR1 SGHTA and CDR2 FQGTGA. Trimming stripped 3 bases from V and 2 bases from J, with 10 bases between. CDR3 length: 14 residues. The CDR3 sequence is CASSLGHSNTEAFF. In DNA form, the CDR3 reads TGTGCCAGCAGCTTGGGACATTCTAACACTGAAGCTTTCTTT.

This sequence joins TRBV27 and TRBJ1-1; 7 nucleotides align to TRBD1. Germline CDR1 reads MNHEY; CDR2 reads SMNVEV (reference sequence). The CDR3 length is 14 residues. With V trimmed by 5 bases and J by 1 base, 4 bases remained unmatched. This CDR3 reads CASSPRDRNTEAFF. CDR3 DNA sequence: TGTGCCAGCAGTCCCCGGGACAGGAACACTGAAGCTTTCTTT.

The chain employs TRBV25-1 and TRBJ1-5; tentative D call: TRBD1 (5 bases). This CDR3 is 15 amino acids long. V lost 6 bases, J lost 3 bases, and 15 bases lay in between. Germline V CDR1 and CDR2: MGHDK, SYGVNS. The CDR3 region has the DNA TGTGCCAGCAGGTCGGGGGTTAATCCCAATCAGCCCCAGCATTTT. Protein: CASRSGVNPNQPQHF.

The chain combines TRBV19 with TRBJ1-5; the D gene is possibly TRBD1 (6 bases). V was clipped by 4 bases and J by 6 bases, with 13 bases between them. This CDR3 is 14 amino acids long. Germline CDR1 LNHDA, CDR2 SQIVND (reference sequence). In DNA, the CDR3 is TGTGCCAGTAGTAAGACAGGACCGGGTCAGCCCCAGCATTTT. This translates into CASSKTGPGQPQHF.